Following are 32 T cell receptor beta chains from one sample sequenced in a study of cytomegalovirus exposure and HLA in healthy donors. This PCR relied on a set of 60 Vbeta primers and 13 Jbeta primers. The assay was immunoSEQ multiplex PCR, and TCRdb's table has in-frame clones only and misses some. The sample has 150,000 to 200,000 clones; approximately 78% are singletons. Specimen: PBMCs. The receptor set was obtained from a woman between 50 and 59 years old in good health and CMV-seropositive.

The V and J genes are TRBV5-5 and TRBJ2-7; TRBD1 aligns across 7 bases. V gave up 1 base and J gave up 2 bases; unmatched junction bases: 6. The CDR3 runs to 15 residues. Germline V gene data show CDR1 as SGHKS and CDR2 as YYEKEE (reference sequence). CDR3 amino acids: CASSLPGTETYEQYF. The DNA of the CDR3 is TGTGCCAGCAGCTTGCCCGGGACAGAGACCTACGAGCAGTACTTC.

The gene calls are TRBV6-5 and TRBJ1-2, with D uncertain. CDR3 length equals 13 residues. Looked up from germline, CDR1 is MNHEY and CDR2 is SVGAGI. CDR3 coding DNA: TGTGCATCCGCGGAGGGTGGTAACTATGGCTACACCTTC. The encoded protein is CASAEGGNYGYTF.

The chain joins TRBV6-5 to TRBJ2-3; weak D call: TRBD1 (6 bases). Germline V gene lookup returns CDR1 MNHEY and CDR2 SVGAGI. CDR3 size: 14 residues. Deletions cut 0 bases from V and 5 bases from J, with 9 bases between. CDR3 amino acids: CASSYSYREDTQYF. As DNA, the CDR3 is TGTGCCAGCAGTTACTCCTACAGGGAAGATACGCAGTATTTT.

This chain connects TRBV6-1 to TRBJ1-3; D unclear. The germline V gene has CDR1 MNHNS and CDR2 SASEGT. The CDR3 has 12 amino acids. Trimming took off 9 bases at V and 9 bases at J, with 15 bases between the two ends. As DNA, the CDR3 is TGTGCCAGTAGCCCAAACTCAATCACCATATATTTT. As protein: CASSPNSITIYF.

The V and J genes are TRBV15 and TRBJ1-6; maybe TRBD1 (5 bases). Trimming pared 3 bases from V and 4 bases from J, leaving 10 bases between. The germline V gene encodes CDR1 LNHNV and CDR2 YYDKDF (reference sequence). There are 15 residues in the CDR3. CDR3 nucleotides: TGTGCCACCAGCAGGACAGCCGCGTATAATTCACCCCTCCACTTT. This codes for CATSRTAAYNSPLHF.

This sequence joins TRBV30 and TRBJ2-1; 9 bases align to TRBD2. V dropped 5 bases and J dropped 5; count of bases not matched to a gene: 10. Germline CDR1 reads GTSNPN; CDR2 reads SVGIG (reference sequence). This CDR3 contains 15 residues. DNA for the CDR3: TGTGCCTGGGCGGGGGGGCACTGGGTCGACAATGAGCAGTTCTTC. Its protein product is CAWAGGHWVDNEQFF.

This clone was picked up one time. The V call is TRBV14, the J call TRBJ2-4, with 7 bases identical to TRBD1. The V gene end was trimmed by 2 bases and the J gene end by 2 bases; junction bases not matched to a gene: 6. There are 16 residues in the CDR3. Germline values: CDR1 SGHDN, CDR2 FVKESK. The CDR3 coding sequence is TGTGCCAGCAGCCAAATGACAGGGTTTTCCAAAAACATTCAGTACTTC. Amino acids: CASSQMTGFSKNIQYF.

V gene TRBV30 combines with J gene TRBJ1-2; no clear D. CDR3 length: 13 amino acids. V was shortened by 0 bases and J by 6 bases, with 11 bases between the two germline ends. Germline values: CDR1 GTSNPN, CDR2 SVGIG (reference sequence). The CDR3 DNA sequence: TGTGCCTGGAGTGTGCGGAGGGCGAATGGCTACACCTTC. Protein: CAWSVRRANGYTF.

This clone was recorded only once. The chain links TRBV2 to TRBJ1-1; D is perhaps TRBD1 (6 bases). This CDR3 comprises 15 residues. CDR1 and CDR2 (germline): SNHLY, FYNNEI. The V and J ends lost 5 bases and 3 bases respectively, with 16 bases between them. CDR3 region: CASSRGQGSHTEAFF. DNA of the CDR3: TGTGCCAGCAGTCGAGGTCAGGGGTCGCACACTGAAGCTTTCTTT.

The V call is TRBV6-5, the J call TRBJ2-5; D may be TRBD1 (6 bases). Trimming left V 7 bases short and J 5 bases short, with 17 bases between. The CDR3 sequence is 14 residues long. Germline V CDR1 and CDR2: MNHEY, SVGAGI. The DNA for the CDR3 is TGTGCCAGCAAGCCGGACAGCTTGAGGGAGACCCAGTACTTC. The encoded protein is CASKPDSLRETQYF.

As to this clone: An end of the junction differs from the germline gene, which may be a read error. For the CDR3, the DNA is TGTGCCAGCACCCTCGACAGAAACCCCCTCTTC. This gives the protein CASTLDRNPLF. The rearrangement uses TRBV2 and TRBJ1-2; maybe TRBD1 (5 bases). The germline CDR1 and CDR2 sequences are SNHLY and FYNNEI. This CDR3 comprises 11 residues.

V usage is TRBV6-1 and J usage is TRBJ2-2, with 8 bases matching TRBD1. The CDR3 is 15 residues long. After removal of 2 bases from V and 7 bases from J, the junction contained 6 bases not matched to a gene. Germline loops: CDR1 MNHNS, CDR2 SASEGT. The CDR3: CASSEWTGSIGELFF. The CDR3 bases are TGTGCCAGCAGTGAATGGACAGGGTCCATCGGGGAGCTGTTTTTT.

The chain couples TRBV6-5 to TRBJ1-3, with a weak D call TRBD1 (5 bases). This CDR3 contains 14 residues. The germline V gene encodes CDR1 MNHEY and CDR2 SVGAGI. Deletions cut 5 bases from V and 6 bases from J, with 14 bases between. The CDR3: CASSPDRLLNTIYF. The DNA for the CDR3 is TGTGCCAGCAGTCCCGACAGACTTTTAAACACCATATATTTT.

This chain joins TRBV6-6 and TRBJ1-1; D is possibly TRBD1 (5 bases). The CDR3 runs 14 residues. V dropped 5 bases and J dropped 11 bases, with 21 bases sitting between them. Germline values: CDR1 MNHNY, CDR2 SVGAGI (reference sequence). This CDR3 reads CASSPGTFTRRAFF. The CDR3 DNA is TGTGCCAGCAGTCCTGGGACTTTTACGAGGCGGGCTTTCTTT.

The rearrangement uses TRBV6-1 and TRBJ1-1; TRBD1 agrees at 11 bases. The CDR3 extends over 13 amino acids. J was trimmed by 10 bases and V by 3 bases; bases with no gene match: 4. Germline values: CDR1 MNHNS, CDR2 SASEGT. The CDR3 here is CASSDGDRGTAFF. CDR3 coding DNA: TGTGCCAGCAGTGACGGGGACAGGGGGACAGCTTTCTTT.

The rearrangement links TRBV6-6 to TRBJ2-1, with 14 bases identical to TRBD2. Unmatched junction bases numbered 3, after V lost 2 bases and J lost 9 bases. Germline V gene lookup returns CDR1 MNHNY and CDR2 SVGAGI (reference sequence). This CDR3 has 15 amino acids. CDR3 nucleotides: TGTGCCAGCAGTTACGGGACTAGCGGGGGTGGTGAGCAGTTCTTC. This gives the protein CASSYGTSGGGEQFF.

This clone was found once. DNA of the CDR3: TGTGCCAGCACCGGGACTTTCAACTCTGGGGCCAACGTCCTGACTTTC. Encoded protein: CASTGTFNSGANVLTF. J is TRBJ2-6 and V is TRBV5-4; a weak D match, TRBD2 (6 bases). V shed 6 bases and J shed 0 bases, with 13 bases lying between them. From germline, CDR1 is SGHNT and CDR2 YYREEE (reference sequence). The CDR3 consists of 16 residues.

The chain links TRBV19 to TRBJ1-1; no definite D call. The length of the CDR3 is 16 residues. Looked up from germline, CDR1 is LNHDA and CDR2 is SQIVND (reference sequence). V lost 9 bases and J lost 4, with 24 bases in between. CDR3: CASLTNLGGTVTEAFF. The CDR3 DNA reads TGTGCCAGCTTAACGAACTTAGGCGGCACGGTCACTGAAGCTTTCTTT.

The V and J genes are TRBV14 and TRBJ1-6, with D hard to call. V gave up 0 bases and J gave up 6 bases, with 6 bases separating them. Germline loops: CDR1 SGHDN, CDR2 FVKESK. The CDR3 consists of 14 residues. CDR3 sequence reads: CASSQEAFNSPLHF. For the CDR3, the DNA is TGTGCCAGCAGCCAAGAGGCCTTTAATTCACCCCTCCACTTT.

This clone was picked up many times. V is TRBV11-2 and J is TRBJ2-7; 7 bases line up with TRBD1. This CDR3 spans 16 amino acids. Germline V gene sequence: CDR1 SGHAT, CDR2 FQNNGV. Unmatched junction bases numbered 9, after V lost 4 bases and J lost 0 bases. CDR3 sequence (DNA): TGTGCCAGCAGCTCCCTAAACAGGGGTGTCTCCTACGAGCAGTACTTC. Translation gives CASSSLNRGVSYEQYF.

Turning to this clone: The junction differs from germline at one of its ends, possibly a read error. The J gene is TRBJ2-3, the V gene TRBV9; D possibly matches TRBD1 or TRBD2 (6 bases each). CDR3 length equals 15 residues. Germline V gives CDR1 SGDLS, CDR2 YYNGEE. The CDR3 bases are TGTGCCAGCAACGTAGGGGGACTTTTAGGAGATACGCAGTATTTT. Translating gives CASNVGGLLGDTQYF.

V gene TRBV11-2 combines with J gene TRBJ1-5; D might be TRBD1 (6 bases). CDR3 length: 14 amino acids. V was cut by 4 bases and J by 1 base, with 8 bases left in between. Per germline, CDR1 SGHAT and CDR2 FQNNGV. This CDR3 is CASSSQGSNQPQHF. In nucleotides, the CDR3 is TGTGCCAGCAGCTCACAGGGAAGCAATCAGCCCCAGCATTTT. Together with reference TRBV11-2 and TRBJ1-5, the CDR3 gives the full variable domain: EAGVAQSPRYKIIEKRQSVAFWCNPISGHATLYWYQQILGQGPKLLIQFQNNGVVDDSQLPKDRFSAERLKGVDSTLKIQPAKLEDSAVYLCASSSQGSNQPQHFGDGTRLSIL.

The CDR3 DNA is TGCGCCAGCAGCTTCGGACTGCCAAACTCCGCAACTAATGAAAAACTGTTTTTT. It codes for CASSFGLPNSATNEKLFF. The chain employs TRBV5-1 and TRBJ1-4; D uncertain. Looked up from germline, CDR1 is SGHRS and CDR2 is YFSETQ. V was shortened by 2 bases and J by 0 bases, with 17 bases between the two germline ends. The CDR3 is 18 amino acids. Combining the CDR3 with reference TRBV5-1 and TRBJ1-4 gives the whole variable domain KAGVTQTPRYLIKTRGQQVTLSCSPISGHRSVSWYQQTPGQGLQFLFEYFSETQRNKGNFPGRFSGRQFSNSRSEMNVSTLELGDSALYLCASSFGLPNSATNEKLFFGSGTQLSVL.

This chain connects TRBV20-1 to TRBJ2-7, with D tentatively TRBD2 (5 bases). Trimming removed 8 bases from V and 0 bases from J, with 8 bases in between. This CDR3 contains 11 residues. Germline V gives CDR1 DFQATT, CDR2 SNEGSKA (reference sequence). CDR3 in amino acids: CSPGNSYEQYF. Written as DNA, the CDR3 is TGCAGTCCCGGGAACTCCTACGAGCAGTACTTC.

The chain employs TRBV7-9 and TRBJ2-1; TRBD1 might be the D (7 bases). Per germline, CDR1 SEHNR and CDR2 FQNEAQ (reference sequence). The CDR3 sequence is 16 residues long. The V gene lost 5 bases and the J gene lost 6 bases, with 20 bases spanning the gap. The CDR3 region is CASSPGGLLRGNEQFF. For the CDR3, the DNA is TGTGCCAGCAGCCCAGGGGGACTCCTTAGGGGCAATGAGCAGTTCTTC.

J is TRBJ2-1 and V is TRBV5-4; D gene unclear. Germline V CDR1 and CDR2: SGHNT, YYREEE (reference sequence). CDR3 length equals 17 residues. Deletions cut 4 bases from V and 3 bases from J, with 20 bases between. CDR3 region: CASSPPLSRLGYNEQFF. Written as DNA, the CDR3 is TGTGCCAGCAGCCCTCCCTTAAGCAGGTTGGGCTACAATGAGCAGTTCTTC.

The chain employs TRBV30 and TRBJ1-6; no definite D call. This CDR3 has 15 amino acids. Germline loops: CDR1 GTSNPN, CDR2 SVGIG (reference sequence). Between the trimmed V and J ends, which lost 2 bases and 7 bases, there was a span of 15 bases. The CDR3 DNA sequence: TGTGCCTGGAGTCCCCCGAGGAGAGGAAATTCACCCCTCCACTTT. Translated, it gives CAWSPPRRGNSPLHF.

CDR3 sequence (DNA): TGTGCCAGCAGTTTGGGACGTACAGGGGGAGAGACCCAGTACTTC. Translated, it gives CASSLGRTGGETQYF. The chain employs TRBV27 and TRBJ2-5, with 8 bases identical to TRBD1. The CDR3 extends over 15 amino acids. The junction had 7 bases not matched to a gene; V was cut back by 3 bases and J by 4 bases. Germline V lookup: CDR1 MNHEY, CDR2 SMNVEV (reference sequence).

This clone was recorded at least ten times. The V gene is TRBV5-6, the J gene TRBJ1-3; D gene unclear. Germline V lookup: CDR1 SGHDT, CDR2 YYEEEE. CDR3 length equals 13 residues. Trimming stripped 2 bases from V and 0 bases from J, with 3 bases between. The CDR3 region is CASSFSSGNTIYF. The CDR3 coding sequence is TGTGCCAGCAGCTTTAGCTCTGGAAACACCATATATTTT. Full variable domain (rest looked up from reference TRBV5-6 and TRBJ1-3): DAGVTQSPTHLIKTRGQQVTLRCSPKSGHDTVSWYQQALGQGPQFIFQYYEEEERQRGNFPDRFSGHQFPNYSSELNVNALLLGDSALYLCASSFSSGNTIYFGEGSWLTVV.

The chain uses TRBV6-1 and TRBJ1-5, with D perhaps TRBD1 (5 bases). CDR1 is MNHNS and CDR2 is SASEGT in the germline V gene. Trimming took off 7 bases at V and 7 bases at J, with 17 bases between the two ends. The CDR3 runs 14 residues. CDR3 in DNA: TGTGCCAGCAATTTAGTTAGGGGTGGACAGCCCCAGCATTTT. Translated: CASNLVRGGQPQHF.

CDR3: CASKIDRDPSYEQYF. CDR3 DNA: TGTGCCAGCAAAATCGACAGAGACCCCTCCTACGAGCAGTACTTC. This sequence joins TRBV6-5 and TRBJ2-7, with a tentative D call TRBD1 (5 bases). V dropped 7 bases and J dropped 0 bases, with 16 bases sitting between them. CDR1 and CDR2 (germline): MNHEY, SVGAGI. This CDR3 is built from 15 residues.

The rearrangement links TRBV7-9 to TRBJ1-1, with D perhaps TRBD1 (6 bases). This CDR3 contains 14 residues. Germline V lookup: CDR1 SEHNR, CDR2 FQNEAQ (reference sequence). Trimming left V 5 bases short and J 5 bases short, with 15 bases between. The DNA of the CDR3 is TGTGCCAGCAGCGGGAGGGGGAGGGGAACTGAAGCTTTCTTT. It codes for CASSGRGRGTEAFF.